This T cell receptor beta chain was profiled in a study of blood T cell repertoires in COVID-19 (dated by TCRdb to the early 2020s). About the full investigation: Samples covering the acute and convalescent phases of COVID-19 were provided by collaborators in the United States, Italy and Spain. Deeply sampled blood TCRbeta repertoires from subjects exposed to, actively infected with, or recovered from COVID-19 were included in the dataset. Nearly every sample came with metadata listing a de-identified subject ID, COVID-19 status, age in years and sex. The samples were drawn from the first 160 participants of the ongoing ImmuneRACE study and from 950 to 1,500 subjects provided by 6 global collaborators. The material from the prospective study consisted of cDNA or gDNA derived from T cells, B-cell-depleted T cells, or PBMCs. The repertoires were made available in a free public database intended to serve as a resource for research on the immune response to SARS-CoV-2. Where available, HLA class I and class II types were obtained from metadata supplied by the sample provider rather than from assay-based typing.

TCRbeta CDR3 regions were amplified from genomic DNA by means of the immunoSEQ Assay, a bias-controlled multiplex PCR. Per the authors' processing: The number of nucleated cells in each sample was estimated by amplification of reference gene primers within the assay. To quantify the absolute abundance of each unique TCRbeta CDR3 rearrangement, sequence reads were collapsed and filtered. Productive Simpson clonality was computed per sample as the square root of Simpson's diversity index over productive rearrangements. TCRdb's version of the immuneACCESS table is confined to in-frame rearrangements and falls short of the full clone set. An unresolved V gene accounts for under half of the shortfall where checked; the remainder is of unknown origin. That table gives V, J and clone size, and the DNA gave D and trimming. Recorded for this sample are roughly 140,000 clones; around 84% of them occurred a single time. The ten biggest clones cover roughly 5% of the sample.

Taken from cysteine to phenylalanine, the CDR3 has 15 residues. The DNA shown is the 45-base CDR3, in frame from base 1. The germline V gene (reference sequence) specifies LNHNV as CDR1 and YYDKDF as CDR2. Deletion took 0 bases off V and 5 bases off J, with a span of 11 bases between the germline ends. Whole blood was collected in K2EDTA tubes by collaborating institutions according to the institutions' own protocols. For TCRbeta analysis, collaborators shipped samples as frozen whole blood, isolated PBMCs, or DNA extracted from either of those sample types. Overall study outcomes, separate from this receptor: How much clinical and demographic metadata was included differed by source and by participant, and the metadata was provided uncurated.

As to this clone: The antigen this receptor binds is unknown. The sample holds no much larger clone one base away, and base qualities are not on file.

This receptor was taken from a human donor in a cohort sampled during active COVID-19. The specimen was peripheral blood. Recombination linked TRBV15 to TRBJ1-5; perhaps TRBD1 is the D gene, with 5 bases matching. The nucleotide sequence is TGTGCCACCAGCAGAGACCGGGGGGGGTATCAGCCCCAGCATTTT. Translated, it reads CATSRDRGGYQPQHF.